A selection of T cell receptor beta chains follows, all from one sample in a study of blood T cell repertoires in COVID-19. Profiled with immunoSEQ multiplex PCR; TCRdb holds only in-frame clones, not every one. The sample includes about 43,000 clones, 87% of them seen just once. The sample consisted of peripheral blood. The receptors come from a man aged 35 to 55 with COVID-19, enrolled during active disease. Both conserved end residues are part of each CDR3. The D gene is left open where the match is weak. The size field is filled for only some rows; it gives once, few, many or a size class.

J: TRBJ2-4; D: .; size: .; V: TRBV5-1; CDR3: CASSGTGVSANIQYF; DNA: TGCGCCAGCAGCGGGACTGGAGTTAGCGCCAACATTCAGTACTTC
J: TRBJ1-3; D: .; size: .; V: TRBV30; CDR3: CAWSRRRQVSGNTIYF; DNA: TGTGCCTGGAGTAGGCGGCGACAGGTCTCCGGAAACACCATATATTTT
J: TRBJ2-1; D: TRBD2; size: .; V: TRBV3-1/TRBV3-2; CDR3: CASSLLAGGNSNEQFF; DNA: TGTGCCAGCAGCCTTTTAGCGGGGGGGAATTCGAATGAGCAGTTCTTC
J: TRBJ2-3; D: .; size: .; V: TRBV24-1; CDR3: CATSRQDTDTQYF; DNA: TGTGCCACAAGCAGACAAGACACAGATACGCAGTATTTT
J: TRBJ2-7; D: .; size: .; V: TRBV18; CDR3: CASSPMGLRSYEQYF; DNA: TGTGCCAGCTCACCGATGGGACTCAGATCCTACGAGCAGTACTTC
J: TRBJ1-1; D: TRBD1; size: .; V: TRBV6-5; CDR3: CASNGGGGRRAFF; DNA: TGTGCCAGCAACGGAGGGGGCGGACGACGAGCTTTCTTT
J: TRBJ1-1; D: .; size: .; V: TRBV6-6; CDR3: CASAAGSEAFF; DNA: TGTGCCAGCGCCGCCGGTAGCGAAGCTTTCTTT
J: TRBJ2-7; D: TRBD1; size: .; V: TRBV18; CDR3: CASSPLGQGTSYEQYF; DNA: TGTGCCAGCTCACCACTGGGACAGGGTACCTCCTACGAGCAGTACTTC
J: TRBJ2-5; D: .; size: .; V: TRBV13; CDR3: CASKTTAGETQYF; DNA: TGTGCCAGCAAAACGACAGCCGGGGAGACCCAGTACTTC
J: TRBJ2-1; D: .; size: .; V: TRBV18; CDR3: CASSPPQRVSSYNEQFF; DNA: TGTGCCAGCTCACCACCTCAGCGGGTTAGCTCCTACAATGAGCAGTTCTTC
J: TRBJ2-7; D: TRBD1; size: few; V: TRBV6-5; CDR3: CASSTGGRYEQYF; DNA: TGTGCCAGTTCAACAGGGGGCAGGTACGAGCAGTACTTC
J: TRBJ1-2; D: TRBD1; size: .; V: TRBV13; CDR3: CASSPGTDTNYGYTF; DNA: TGTGCCAGCAGCCCCGGGACAGACACTAACTATGGCTACACCTTC